The 18 T cell receptor beta chains presented below share a single source sample, sequenced in a study of cytomegalovirus exposure and HLA in healthy donors. Using immunoSEQ multiplex PCR, the repertoire was profiled, and TCRdb retains in-frame clones only, with some absent. The sample gives fewer than 120,000 clones, roughly 89% of which show up once; 1.5% to 2% is in the top ten. Specimen: PBMCs. The receptors stem from a woman in her late teens or twenties in good health and CMV-seronegative.

This chain links TRBV5-8 with TRBJ2-1; no clear D. The CDR3 is 15 amino acids. Trimming stripped 4 bases from V and 8 bases from J, with 19 bases between. CDR1 is SGHTS and CDR2 is YDEGEE in the germline V gene. This CDR3 is CASSLGLRGRDEQFF. The DNA for the CDR3 is TGTGCCAGCAGCCTCGGCCTTAGAGGTCGGGATGAGCAGTTCTTC.

The chain uses TRBV11-1 and TRBJ2-1; no clear D. Trimming left V 3 bases short and J 6 bases short, with 9 bases between. Germline V lookup: CDR1 SGHAT, CDR2 FQDESV (reference sequence). The CDR3 totals 13 residues. CDR3 in amino acids: CASSFGGFNEQFF. The CDR3 region has the DNA TGTGCCAGCAGCTTCGGCGGTTTCAATGAGCAGTTCTTC. Full variable domain (outside the CDR3, taken from reference TRBV11-1 and TRBJ2-1): EAEVAQSPRYKITEKSQAVAFWCDPISGHATLYWYRQILGQGPELLVQFQDESVVDDSQLPKDRFSAERLKGVDSTLKIQPAELGDSAMYLCASSFGGFNEQFFGPGTRLTVL.

The V call is TRBV4-1, the J call TRBJ2-5; possibly TRBD2 for D (6 bases). Germline CDR1 is MGHRA and CDR2 is YSYEKL. V shed 7 bases and J shed 0 bases, with 12 bases lying between them. This CDR3 contains 14 residues. The CDR3 region is CASKDYVHQETQYF. CDR3 nucleotide sequence: TGCGCCAGCAAGGACTACGTGCACCAAGAGACCCAGTACTTC.

The rearrangement joins TRBV27 to TRBJ2-3, with a tentative D call TRBD1 (5 bases). The V gene's germline CDR1 is MNHEY and CDR2 SMNVEV (reference sequence). CDR3 length equals 16 residues. Trimming took off 3 bases at V and 0 bases at J, with 13 bases between the two ends. The CDR3 loop is CASSLGWGGSTDTQYF. CDR3 sequence (DNA): TGTGCCAGCAGTTTGGGATGGGGCGGTAGCACAGATACGCAGTATTTT.

The chain employs TRBV11-2 and TRBJ2-7; 14 nucleotides align to TRBD2. Germline V gene data show CDR1 as SGHAT and CDR2 as FQNNGV. J lost 2 bases, V lost 5 bases, and 8 bases had no gene match. The CDR3 has 17 amino acids. The DNA of the CDR3 is TGTGCCAGCAGCCAGGGACTAGCGGGAGCCCTCGCCTACGAGCAGTACTTC. This gives the protein CASSQGLAGALAYEQYF.

This clone turned up a few times. V usage is TRBV27 and J usage is TRBJ1-5; the match to TRBD1 covers 10 bases. Germline assignment: CDR1 MNHEY and CDR2 SMNVEV (reference sequence). Germline trimming cut 1 base from V and 8 bases from J; bases unmatched to any gene: 8. The CDR3 length is 16 residues. DNA of the CDR3: TGTGCCAGCAGTTTATTTCTGACAGGGGGCCGCGAGCCCCAGCATTTT. It is translated as CASSLFLTGGREPQHF.

The chain employs TRBV5-1 and TRBJ2-7, with D uncertain. Germline V CDR1 and CDR2: SGHRS, YFSETQ. The CDR3 is 13 residues long. Trimming took 0 bases from V and 7 from J, leaving 11 bases between them. The CDR3 region has the DNA TGCGCCAGCAGCTTGGCAACCCTGACTGAGCAGTACTTC. Its protein product is CASSLATLTEQYF.

V and J are TRBV6-1 and TRBJ2-7; 7 bases align to TRBD1. Losses at the gene ends were 8 bases for V and 3 bases for J; bases not matched to a gene: 4. The length of the CDR3 is 12 residues. Looked up from germline, CDR1 is MNHNS and CDR2 is SASEGT. The CDR3 DNA sequence: TGTGCCAGCCGGGACAGAGACTACGAGCAGTACTTC. It yields the protein CASRDRDYEQYF.

J is TRBJ1-5 and V is TRBV7-9; 11 nucleotides line up with TRBD1. Germline lookup yields CDR1 SEHNR and CDR2 FQNEAQ (reference sequence). Unmatched junction bases numbered 10, after V lost 5 bases and J lost 7 bases. The CDR3 sequence is 16 residues long. The CDR3: CASSPFGTGGGQPQHF. The CDR3 nucleotides read TGTGCCAGCAGCCCTTTCGGGACAGGGGGAGGGCAGCCCCAGCATTTT.

J is TRBJ1-5 and V is TRBV28, with D hard to call. V lost 6 bases, J lost 3 bases, and 18 bases lay in between. CDR3 length: 16 amino acids. Looked up from germline, CDR1 is MDHEN and CDR2 is SYDVKM. The CDR3 region has the DNA TGTGCCAGCAGCAGCGACCGGGTCCCCTCCAATCAGCCCCAGCATTTT. Its translation is CASSSDRVPSNQPQHF.

The chain carries TRBV4-3 and TRBJ2-1, with 10 bases matching TRBD1. Trimming at V came to 6 bases and at J to 5 bases, leaving 7 bases not matched to a gene. The CDR3 has 15 amino acids. Looked up from germline, CDR1 is LGHNA and CDR2 is YSLEER. CDR3 sequence reads: CASSPGTGAHNEQFF. The CDR3 bases are TGCGCCAGCAGTCCCGGGACAGGGGCCCACAATGAGCAGTTCTTC.

This chain joins TRBV2 and TRBJ2-7, with 10 bases that match TRBD2. CDR1 SNHLY and CDR2 FYNNEI come from the germline V gene. The CDR3 is 15 amino acids. With 7 bases clipped from V and 0 bases from J, the junction kept 6 bases outside the gene matches. CDR3 DNA sequence: TGTGCCAGCAAGGCTAGCGGGGGCCCCTCCTACGAGCAGTACTTC. It encodes CASKASGGPSYEQYF.

The rearrangement links TRBV28 to TRBJ1-2, with D possibly TRBD1 on 5 matching bases. The CDR3 runs 15 residues. Germline CDR1 MDHEN, CDR2 SYDVKM. The V gene lost 3 bases and the J gene lost 8 bases, with 19 bases spanning the gap. CDR3 coding DNA: TGTGCCAGCAGTTTTTCCCAGGGAACGCTTATGGGCTACACCTTC. It translates to CASSFSQGTLMGYTF.

This clone showed up just once. V is TRBV7-9 and J is TRBJ2-6; D unresolved. Trimming left V 5 bases short and J 4 bases short, with 15 bases between. Per germline, CDR1 SEHNR and CDR2 FQNEAQ (reference sequence). The CDR3 has 16 residues. The CDR3 coding sequence is TGTGCCAGCAGCCCGCCAACGAGGCTCGGGGCCAACGTCCTGACTTTC. Amino acid sequence: CASSPPTRLGANVLTF.

This clone was seen just once. The chain has TRBV28 and TRBJ1-4; 9 nucleotides align to TRBD1. Trimming at V came to 4 bases and at J to 8 bases, leaving 8 bases not matched to a gene. CDR3 length equals 15 residues. Germline CDR1 is MDHEN and CDR2 is SYDVKM. The CDR3: CASSSTGQGFEKLFF. CDR3 nucleotide sequence: TGTGCCAGCAGTTCAACGGGACAGGGTTTCGAAAAACTGTTTTTT.

The genes are TRBV7-9 and TRBJ1-6; D is perhaps TRBD1 (5 bases). Trimming shortened V by 0 bases and J by 7 bases, and 7 bases separated the two germline ends. In germline, CDR1 is SEHNR, CDR2 FQNEAQ (reference sequence). This CDR3 region has 14 residues. CDR3 protein: CASSLAGANSPLHF. The CDR3 DNA follows: TGTGCCAGCAGCTTAGCTGGGGCAAATTCACCCCTCCACTTT.

The genes are TRBV30 and TRBJ1-2; D gene uncertain. The CDR3 runs 12 residues. V shed 4 bases and J shed 2 bases, with 8 bases lying between them. The germline CDR1 and CDR2 sequences are GTSNPN and SVGIG (reference sequence). The CDR3 region has the DNA TGTGCCTGGACCTTACAAAACTATGGCTACACCTTC. This encodes CAWTLQNYGYTF.

In DNA, the CDR3 is TGTGCCAGCAGCTTAAGGGACAGGTCCTCCTACGAGCAGTACTTC. Encoded protein: CASSLRDRSSYEQYF. This chain uses TRBV7-8 with TRBJ2-7, with 8 bases fitting TRBD1. After removal of 2 bases from V and 0 bases from J, the junction contained 3 bases not matched to a gene. Looked up from germline, CDR1 is SGHVS and CDR2 is FQNEAQ. The CDR3 is 15 residues long.